A selection of T cell receptor beta chains follows, all from one sample in a study of blood T cell repertoires in COVID-19. This table comes from immunoSEQ multiplex PCR, and its TCRdb copy is limited to in-frame clones, with some not included. Among about 150,000 clones listed, roughly nine tenths were seen once. Sequencing was performed on peripheral blood. These receptor sequences come from a middle-aged woman with acute or convalescent COVID-19. Both conserved end residues are part of each CDR3.

>TRBV16|TRBJ1-6|15
CASSRPGQGRSPLHF
>TRBV15|TRBJ2-5|16
CATSRGDPRHKETQYF
>TRBV28|TRBJ2-7|13
CASSLTGSFEQYF
>TRBV29-1|TRBJ2-7|13
CSVGRGQNYEQYF
>TRBV7-9|TRBJ1-1|13
CASSPNRDTEAFF
>TRBV11-2|TRBJ1-6|15
CASSLSGQNNSPLHF
>TRBV5-1|TRBJ2-3|15
CASSSGGRSTDTQYF
>TRBV13|TRBJ1-4|16
CASRGRSGATNEKLFF
>TRBV2|TRBJ2-7|13
CASSEADRVSEYF
>TRBV30|TRBJ2-3|16
CAWSPPGQISTDTQYF
>TRBV27|TRBJ1-3|15
CASSLGGSSGNTIYF
>TRBV24-1|TRBJ2-3|16
CATSDSRTASTDTQYF
>TRBV2|TRBJ2-7|14
CASSEWQGPGEQYF
>TRBV30|TRBJ2-1|11
CAWSVRGEQFF
>TRBV15|TRBJ2-7|15
CATSKERGSSYEQYF
>TRBV27|TRBJ1-2|15
CASSPRDRGHYGYTF
>TRBV7-2|TRBJ2-1|14
CASSSRIGYDEQFF
>TRBV19|TRBJ2-7|16
CASSILAGSSPYEQYF
>TRBV3-1/TRBV3-2|TRBJ1-5|15
CASSQDLSENQPQHF
>TRBV10-2|TRBJ1-6|13
CASGGDYNSPLHF
>TRBV24-1|TRBJ1-2|14
CATSDGQSGRGYTF
>TRBV11-1|TRBJ2-3|15
CASSTSSPSADTQYF
>TRBV9|TRBJ2-7|15
CASSVDSLPRGEQYF
>TRBV7-9|TRBJ2-5|15
CASSLTSGSSETQYF
>TRBV13|TRBJ2-1|15
CASSPNHRGKDEQFF
>TRBV4-1|TRBJ1-2|15
CASSQDDRGNYGYTF
>TRBV11-2|TRBJ2-1|15
CASSLFESSYNEQFF
>TRBV19|TRBJ2-1|15
CASSIVAGWGNEQFF
>TRBV30|TRBJ2-1|16
CAWSPWGLAGGTGQFF
>TRBV5-1|TRBJ2-3|14
CASRPGTGVDTQYF
>TRBV3-1/TRBV3-2|TRBJ2-5|17
CASSQDITGLIVETQYF
>TRBV18|TRBJ2-2|16
CASSPPAGINTGELFF
>TRBV5-4|TRBJ1-3|16
CASSLNGGNSGNTIYF
>TRBV6-5|TRBJ2-2|15
CASSYAETNTGELFF
>TRBV6-5|TRBJ1-1|14
CASRETTVNTEAFF
>TRBV7-2|TRBJ2-3|19
CASSLEGWLAGGEPDTQYF
>TRBV5-1|TRBJ1-2|16
CASSLVSASLTISYTF
>TRBV19|TRBJ1-6|17
CASSIILGQGSNSPLHF
>TRBV5-5|TRBJ2-5|14
CASSLGQSQETQYF
>TRBV6-4|TRBJ2-1|14
CASSDLAGGNEQFF
>TRBV27|TRBJ2-7|15
CASSSGTGSSYEQYF
>TRBV7-6|TRBJ2-1|17
CASSPRSGLSSYNEQFF
>TRBV4-1|TRBJ2-3|18
CASSQDSGTSGVPDTQYF
>TRBV12-5|TRBJ2-7|15
CASGLVLGGSYEQYF
>TRBV28|TRBJ2-1|14
CASSLGTWPNEQFF
>TRBV7-3|TRBJ2-7|12
CASSPLPYEQYF
>TRBV28|TRBJ1-1|13
CASSLQGGTEAFF
>TRBV28|TRBJ2-1|14
CAGAYMASLNEQFF
>TRBV28|TRBJ2-1|17
CASSFIPGTQTYNEQFF
>TRBV3-1/TRBV3-2|TRBJ2-3|15
CASSPSGGASDTQYF
>TRBV18|TRBJ2-3|16
CASSRGQTDSTDTQYF
>TRBV12-3/TRBV12-4|TRBJ2-5|13
CASRNTDTETQYF